This T cell receptor (beta chain) came from a study of CD8+ T cells in alopecia areata. As for treatment: oral pan-JAK inhibitor, 5-10 mg twice daily. Once RNA had been extracted, it was reverse transcribed into cDNA to act as the sequencing template. Clones were read by immunoSEQ multiplex PCR, and TCRdb kept only the in-frame ones, dropping some. The profile shows about 220,000 clones, under 60% of them singletons. V was cut by 8 bases and J by 5 bases, with 16 bases left in between. From germline, CDR1 is SQVTM and CDR2 ANQGSEA. This CDR3 has 13 residues. The clonotype comes from a human donor with alopecia areata. The rearrangement links TRBV29-1 to TRBJ1-5, with D perhaps TRBD1 (5 bases). The source material was CD4+ T cells sorted from blood, sampled at week 4, from a patient treated with tofacitinib. CDR3 sequence reads: CSFSSAGDQPQHF. In DNA form, the CDR3 reads TGCAGCTTTTCCTCGGCGGGGGATCAGCCCCAGCATTTT.